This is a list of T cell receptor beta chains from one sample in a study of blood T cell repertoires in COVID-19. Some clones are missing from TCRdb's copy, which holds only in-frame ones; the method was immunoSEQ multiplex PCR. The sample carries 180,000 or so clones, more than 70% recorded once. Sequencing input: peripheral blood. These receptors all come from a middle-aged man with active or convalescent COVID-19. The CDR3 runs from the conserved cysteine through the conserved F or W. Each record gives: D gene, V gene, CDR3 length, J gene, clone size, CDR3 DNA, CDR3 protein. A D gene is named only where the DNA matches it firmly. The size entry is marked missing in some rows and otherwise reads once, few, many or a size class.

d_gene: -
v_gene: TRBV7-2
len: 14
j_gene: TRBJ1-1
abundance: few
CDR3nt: TGTGCCAGCAGCTTAAACAGCTTGAACACTGAAGCTTTCTTT
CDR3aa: CASSLNSLNTEAFF

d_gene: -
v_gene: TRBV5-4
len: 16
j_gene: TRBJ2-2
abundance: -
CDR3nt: TGTGCCAGCAGCCGTACAGGGTCGGCAAACACCGGGGAGCTGTTTTTT
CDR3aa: CASSRTGSANTGELFF

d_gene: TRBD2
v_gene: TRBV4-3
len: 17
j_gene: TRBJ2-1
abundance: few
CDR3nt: TGCGCCAGCAGCCAAGCCCCTAGCGGGGGGGCCGGCAATGAGCAGTTCTTC
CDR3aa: CASSQAPSGGAGNEQFF

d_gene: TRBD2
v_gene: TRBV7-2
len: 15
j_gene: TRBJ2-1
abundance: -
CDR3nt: TGTGCCAGCAGCTTATCGGGCGGGGGGACCCTGGGACAGTTCTTC
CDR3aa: CASSLSGGGTLGQFF

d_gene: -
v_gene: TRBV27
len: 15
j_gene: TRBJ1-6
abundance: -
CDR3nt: TGTGCCAGCAGTTTCTCGCAGGGGACGGGTTCACCCCTCCACTTT
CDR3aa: CASSFSQGTGSPLHF

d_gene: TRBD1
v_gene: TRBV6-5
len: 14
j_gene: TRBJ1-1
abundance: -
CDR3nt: TGTGCCAGCAGTTTAGGACAGGGTTGGTCTGAAGCTTTCTTT
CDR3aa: CASSLGQGWSEAFF

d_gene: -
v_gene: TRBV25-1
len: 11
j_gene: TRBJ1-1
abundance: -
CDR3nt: TGTGCCAGCGGGTGGGGCGTTGAAGCTTTCTTT
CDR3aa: CASGWGVEAFF

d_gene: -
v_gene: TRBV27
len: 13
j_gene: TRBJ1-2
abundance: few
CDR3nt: TGTGCCAGCAGTTTACGGGGGGCTGATGGCTACACCTTC
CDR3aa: CASSLRGADGYTF

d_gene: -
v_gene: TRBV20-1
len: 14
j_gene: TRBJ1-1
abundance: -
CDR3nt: TGCAGTGCTAGTAAGGGGGGGCCAGACACTGAAGCTTTCTTT
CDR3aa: CSASKGGPDTEAFF

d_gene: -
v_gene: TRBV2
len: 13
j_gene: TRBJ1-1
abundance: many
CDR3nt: TGTGCCAGCACTCTAGGGGAGGATTCAAAAGCTTTCTTT
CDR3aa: CASTLGEDSKAFF

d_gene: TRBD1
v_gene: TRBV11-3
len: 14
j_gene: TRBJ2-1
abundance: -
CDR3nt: TGTGCCAGCAGCCTGGGACAGGGGGTAAATGAGCAGTTCTTC
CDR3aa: CASSLGQGVNEQFF

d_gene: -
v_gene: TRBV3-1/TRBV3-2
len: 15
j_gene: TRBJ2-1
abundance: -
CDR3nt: TGTGCCAGCAGCCAAGTGGGGACACAGTACAATGAGCAGTTCTTC
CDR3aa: CASSQVGTQYNEQFF

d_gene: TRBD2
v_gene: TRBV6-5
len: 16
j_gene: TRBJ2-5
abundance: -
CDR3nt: TGTGCCAGCAGTTCCCAATTTGCGGGGGGGCAAGAGACCCAGTACTTC
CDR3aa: CASSSQFAGGQETQYF

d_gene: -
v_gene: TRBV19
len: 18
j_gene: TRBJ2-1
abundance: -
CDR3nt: TGTGCCAGTAGTATGGCGCAGGTCCGGCTCGACTCCTACAATGAGCAGTTCTTC
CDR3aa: CASSMAQVRLDSYNEQFF

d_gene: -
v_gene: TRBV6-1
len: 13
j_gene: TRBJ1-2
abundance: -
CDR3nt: TGTGCCAGCAGTGAAGTCCCGGAGGCTGGCTACACCTTC
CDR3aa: CASSEVPEAGYTF

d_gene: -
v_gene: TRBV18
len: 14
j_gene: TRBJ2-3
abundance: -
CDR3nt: TGTGCCAGCTCACCTGGAGGAGGGATCCCTACGCAGTATTTT
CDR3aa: CASSPGGGIPTQYF

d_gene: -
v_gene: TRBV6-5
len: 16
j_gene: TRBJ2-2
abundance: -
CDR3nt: TGTGCCAGCAGCTACTCCCATGGGGGAGGCACCGGGGAGCTGTTTTTT
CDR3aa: CASSYSHGGGTGELFF

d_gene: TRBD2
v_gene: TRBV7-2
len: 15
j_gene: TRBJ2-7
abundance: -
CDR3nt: TGTGCCAGCAGCTTACTAGCGGGGTGTTCCTACGAGCAGTACTTC
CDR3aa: CASSLLAGCSYEQYF

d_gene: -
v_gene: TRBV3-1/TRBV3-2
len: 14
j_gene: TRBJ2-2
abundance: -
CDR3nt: TGTGCCAGCAGCCAAGAAGTAGGGGCCGGGGAGCTGTTTTTT
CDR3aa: CASSQEVGAGELFF

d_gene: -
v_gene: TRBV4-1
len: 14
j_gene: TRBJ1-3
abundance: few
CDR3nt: TGCGCCAGCAGCCCGTCGGGGGCTGGAAACACCATATATTTT
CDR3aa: CASSPSGAGNTIYF

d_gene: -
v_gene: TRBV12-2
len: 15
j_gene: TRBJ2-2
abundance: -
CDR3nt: TGTGCAATTCTTAGCGGGGGGGGCACCTCCGGGGAGCTGTTTTTT
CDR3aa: CAILSGGGTSGELFF

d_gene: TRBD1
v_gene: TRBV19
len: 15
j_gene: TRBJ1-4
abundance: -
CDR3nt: TGTGCCGTCAGGGACAGCTCCTCAACTAATGAAAAACTGTTTTTT
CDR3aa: CAVRDSSSTNEKLFF

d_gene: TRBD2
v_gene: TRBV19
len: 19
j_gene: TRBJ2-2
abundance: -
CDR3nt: TGTGCCAGTAGTAATAGCGGGGAGAACTTTAATTCGAACACCGGGGAGCTGTTTTTT
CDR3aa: CASSNSGENFNSNTGELFF

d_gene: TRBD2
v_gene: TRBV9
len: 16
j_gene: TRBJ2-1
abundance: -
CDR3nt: TGTGCCAGCAGCGTAGAGCAGCGGGGGGTATACAATGAGCAGTTCTTC
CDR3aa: CASSVEQRGVYNEQFF

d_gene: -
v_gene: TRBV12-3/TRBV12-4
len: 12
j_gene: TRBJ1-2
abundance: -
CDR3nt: TGTGCCAGCAGTCACCCGGGGAGAGGCTACACCTTC
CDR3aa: CASSHPGRGYTF

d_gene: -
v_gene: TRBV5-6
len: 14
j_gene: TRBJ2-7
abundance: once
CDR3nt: TGTGCCAGCAGCTTGGGGCAGGGGACGAGGGAGCAGTACTTC
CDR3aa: CASSLGQGTREQYF

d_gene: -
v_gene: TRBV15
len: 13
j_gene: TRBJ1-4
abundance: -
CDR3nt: TGTGCCACCAGTTATGGAGTTAATGAAAAACTGTTTTTT
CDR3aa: CATSYGVNEKLFF

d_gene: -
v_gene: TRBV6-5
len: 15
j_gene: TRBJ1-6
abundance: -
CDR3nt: TGTGCCAGCAGTTCCCCCGGGTCCTATAATTCACCCCTCCACTTT
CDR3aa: CASSSPGSYNSPLHF

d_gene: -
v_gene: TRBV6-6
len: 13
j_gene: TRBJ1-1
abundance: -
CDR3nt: TGTGCCAGCAGTCCGACAGAAAACACTGAAGCTTTCTTT
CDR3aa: CASSPTENTEAFF

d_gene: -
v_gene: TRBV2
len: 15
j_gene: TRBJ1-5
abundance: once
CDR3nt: TGTGCCAGCAGTGAAGCGGCAGGTAGCAATCAGCCCCAGCATTTT
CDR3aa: CASSEAAGSNQPQHF

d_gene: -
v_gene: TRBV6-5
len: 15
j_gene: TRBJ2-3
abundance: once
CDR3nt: TGTGCCAGCACGAGGGACTCCCTTTCCACAGATACGCAGTATTTT
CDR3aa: CASTRDSLSTDTQYF

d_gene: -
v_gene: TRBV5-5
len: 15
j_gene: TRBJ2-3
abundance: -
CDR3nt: TGTGCCAGCAGCACGTCCAGTCCGACAACAGATACGCAGTATTTT
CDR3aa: CASSTSSPTTDTQYF

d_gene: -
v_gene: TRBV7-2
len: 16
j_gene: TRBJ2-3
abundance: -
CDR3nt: TGTGCCAGCAGCTTAGGGTTAGAGCCCAGGACGGGGACGCAGTATTTT
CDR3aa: CASSLGLEPRTGTQYF

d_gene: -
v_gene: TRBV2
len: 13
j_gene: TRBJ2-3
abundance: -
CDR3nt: TGTGCCAGCAGTGAAGTGCTGCGGAATACGCAGTATTTT
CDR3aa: CASSEVLRNTQYF

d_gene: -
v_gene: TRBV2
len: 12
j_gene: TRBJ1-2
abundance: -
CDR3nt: TGTGCCAGCCGGATTATACAGGGAGGCTACACCTTC
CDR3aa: CASRIIQGGYTF

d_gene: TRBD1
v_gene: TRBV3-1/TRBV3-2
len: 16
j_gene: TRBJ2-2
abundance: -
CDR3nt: TGTGCCAGCAGCCAACCGGGACAGGCGAAGACCGGGGAGCTGTTTTTT
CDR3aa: CASSQPGQAKTGELFF

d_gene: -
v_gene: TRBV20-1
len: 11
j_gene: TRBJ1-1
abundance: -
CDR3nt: TGCAGTGCTAGAGATGACAGTGAAGCTTTCTTT
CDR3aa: CSARDDSEAFF

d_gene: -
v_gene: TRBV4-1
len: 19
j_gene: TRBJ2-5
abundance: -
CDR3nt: TGCGCCAGCAGCCAACCCCCGCGGGTTCGGGGCCGGGAGCAAGAGACCCAGTACTTC
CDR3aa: CASSQPPRVRGREQETQYF

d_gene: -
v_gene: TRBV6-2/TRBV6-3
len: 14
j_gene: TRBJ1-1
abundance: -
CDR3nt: TGTGCCAGCAGTTCGACAGTACTGAACACTGAAGCTTTCTTT
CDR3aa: CASSSTVLNTEAFF

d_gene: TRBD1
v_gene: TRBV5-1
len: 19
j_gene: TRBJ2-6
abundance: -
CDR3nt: TGCGCCAGCAGCCCCGGGGGGACAGGGGCATCCTCTGGGGCCAACGTCCTGACTTTC
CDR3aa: CASSPGGTGASSGANVLTF

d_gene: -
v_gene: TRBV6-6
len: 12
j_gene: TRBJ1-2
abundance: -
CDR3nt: TGTGCCAGCAGTTACCCCTCTAATGGCTACACCTTC
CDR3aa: CASSYPSNGYTF

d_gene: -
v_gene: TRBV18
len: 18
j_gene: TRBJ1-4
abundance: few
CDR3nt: TGTGCCAGCTCACCAGCCTCCGAGCAGGGCAGAACTAATGAAAAACTGTTTTTT
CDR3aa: CASSPASEQGRTNEKLFF

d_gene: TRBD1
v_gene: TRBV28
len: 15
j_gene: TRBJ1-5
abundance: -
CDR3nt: TGTGCCAGCCAGATCCCAGGGGGGCTCAATCAGCCCCAGCATTTT
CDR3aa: CASQIPGGLNQPQHF

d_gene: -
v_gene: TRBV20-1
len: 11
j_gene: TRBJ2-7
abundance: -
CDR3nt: TGCAGTGCCCCGCGGAGTTACGAGCAGTACTTC
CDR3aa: CSAPRSYEQYF

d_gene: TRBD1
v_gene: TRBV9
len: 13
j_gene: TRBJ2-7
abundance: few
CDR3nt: TGTGCCAGCAGCCCCGGGACAGGGCTCGAGCAGTACTTC
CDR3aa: CASSPGTGLEQYF

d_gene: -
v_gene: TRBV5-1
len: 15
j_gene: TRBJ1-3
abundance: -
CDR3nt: TGCGCCAGCAGCTTGGGATACTCCTCTGGAAACACCATATATTTT
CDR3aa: CASSLGYSSGNTIYF

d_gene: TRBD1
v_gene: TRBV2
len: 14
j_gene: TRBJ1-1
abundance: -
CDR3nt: TGTGCCAGCAGAATACGACAGGGGAACACTGAAGCTTTCTTT
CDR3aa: CASRIRQGNTEAFF

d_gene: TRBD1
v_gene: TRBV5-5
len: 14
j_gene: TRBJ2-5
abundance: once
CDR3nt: TGTGCCAGCAGCGTCCCAGGGGGCAGCGAGACCCAGTACTTC
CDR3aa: CASSVPGGSETQYF

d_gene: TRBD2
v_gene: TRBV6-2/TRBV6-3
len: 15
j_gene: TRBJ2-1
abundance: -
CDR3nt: TGTGCCAGCAGGCCTGCGGGGGGCACCCTCCATGAGCAGTTCTTC
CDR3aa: CASRPAGGTLHEQFF

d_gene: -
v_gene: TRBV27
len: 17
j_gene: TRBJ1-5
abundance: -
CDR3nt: TGTGCCAGCAGCCTAAGGGGGTTTGTGGGTGATTATCAGCCCCAGCATTTT
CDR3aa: CASSLRGFVGDYQPQHF